A few counts support the clone carrying this T cell receptor beta chain. What it recognizes is unknown. With no exceptions, donors were healthy Caucasians. TCRdb processed the 5' RACE reads anew with MiXCR; each CDR3 protein has one entry. Among fewer than 350,000 distinct CDR3 sequences, 6.5% to 9.5% were seen once, and the ten largest hold roughly 2%. This sample was included in a study of identical twins. Points from the study as a whole: Conclusions relied on cross-sectional statistical analysis, not following the same donors. Zero-insertion analyses were open to partial confounding by invariant MAIT and iNKT cells.

The germline gives CDR1 KGHSH, CDR2 LQKENI. V lost 6 bases, J lost 7 bases, and 10 bases stayed unmatched. CDR3 length: 15 residues. These data were also reused for a study on yellow fever vaccine responses in identical twins.

Sequencing used memory (CD45RO+) T cells sorted from blood. The genes are TRBV18 and TRBJ2-1; 9 bases align to TRBD1. The clonotype comes from a woman aged 18-35 years in good health. The CDR3 nucleotides are TGTGCCAGCTCCCCGCAACAGGGGGCCAGGAATGAGCAGTTCTTC. Translated: CASSPQQGARNEQFF.